This T cell receptor (beta chain) comes out of a study of T-cell memory formation after mild COVID-19. TCRdb re-called the 5' RACE reads with MiXCR, one entry per CDR3 protein. The sample holds roughly 130,000 distinct CDR3 sequences, over 15% seen once. This clonotype was counted a few times. V was shortened by 5 bases and J by 2 bases, with 13 bases between the two germline ends. CDR3 length: 14 residues. The germline gives CDR1 SGHTA, CDR2 FQGNSA. The TCR was taken from a man between 18 and 29 years old who had mild COVID-19 (a few samples of this study predate the infection). Cell type and time point are not known. This chain joins TRBV7-2 and TRBJ2-7, with D tentatively TRBD2 (6 bases). The sequenced material came from PBMCs or a T cell subset sorted from them (not recorded which). CDR3 DNA sequence: TGTGCCAGCAGCAAGGACTACGGCCCCTACGAGCAGTACTTC. This sequence encodes CASSKDYGPYEQYF.